Each of the 20 T cell receptor beta chains below was sequenced from the same sample in a study of blood T cell repertoires in COVID-19. Clones were sequenced by immunoSEQ multiplex PCR, and TCRdb holds only the in-frame ones, with some missing. Of 25,000 to 35,000 clones listed, 65% to 90% are singletons. Material: peripheral blood. The receptor source for this set is a man of 80 years or more with active COVID-19.

This chain links TRBV7-3 with TRBJ2-1; 8 bases agree with TRBD2. This CDR3 spans 14 amino acids. V lost 5 bases, J lost 6 bases, and 6 bases stayed unmatched. Germline values: CDR1 SGHTA, CDR2 FQGTGA. CDR3 amino acids: CASSQTGTSNEQFF. CDR3 DNA: TGTGCCAGCAGCCAAACCGGGACTAGCAATGAGCAGTTCTTC.

The chain couples TRBV6-5 to TRBJ1-2; D may be TRBD1 (5 bases). Trimming took off 8 bases at V and 6 bases at J, with 19 bases between the two ends. The germline V gene has CDR1 MNHEY and CDR2 SVGAGI. The CDR3 sequence is 14 residues long. The CDR3 region has the DNA TGTGCCAGCCCGCGGGGCCCAGGGTACAATGGCTACACCTTC. Translating gives CASPRGPGYNGYTF.

The chain carries TRBV20-1 and TRBJ2-6; 7 bases agree with TRBD1. The CDR3 runs 19 residues. CDR1 and CDR2 from the germline V gene are DFQATT and SNEGSKA (reference sequence). Trimming removed 3 bases from V and 0 bases from J; junction bases left unmatched: 14. The CDR3: CSASPPPGQLVSGANVLTF. CDR3 bases: TGCAGTGCTAGTCCCCCGCCGGGACAGCTAGTCTCTGGGGCCAACGTCCTGACTTTC.

This clone was seen just once. The V and J genes are TRBV24-1 and TRBJ2-3, with D uncertain. V was shortened by 5 bases and J by 0 bases, with 8 bases between the two germline ends. This CDR3 contains 14 residues. CDR1 and CDR2 (germline): KGHDR, SFDVKD. The CDR3 nucleotides read TGTGCCACCAGTGCCTCACAGAGCACAGATACGCAGTATTTT. This translates into CATSASQSTDTQYF.

V gene TRBV5-8 combines with J gene TRBJ2-3; 8 nucleotides line up with TRBD2. Germline trimming cut 0 bases from V and 8 bases from J; bases unmatched to any gene: 5. CDR1 and CDR2 (germline): SGHTS, YDEGEE. The CDR3 consists of 14 residues. The CDR3 DNA sequence: TGTGCCAGCAGCTTGGAACTAGCGGTAGCTACGCAGTATTTT. Translation: CASSLELAVATQYF.

CDR3 in DNA: TGTGCCACCAGCCCGGGACAGGGGGCCCACGAGCAGTACTTC. Its protein product is CATSPGQGAHEQYF. The chain has TRBV24-1 and TRBJ2-7; 12 bases are a match to TRBD1. After removal of 7 bases from V and 5 bases from J, the junction contained 5 bases not matched to a gene. Germline lookup yields CDR1 KGHDR and CDR2 SFDVKD. The CDR3 has 14 residues.

In its sample, this clone was seen a few times. This chain links TRBV18 with TRBJ1-5, with D unresolved. Germline V gene data show CDR1 as KGHSH and CDR2 as LQKENI. The CDR3 has 15 amino acids. Trimming took 3 bases from V and 2 from J, leaving 11 bases between them. The CDR3 nucleotides read TGTGCCAGCTCACCCGGGGAGGGAGGCAATCAGCCCCAGCATTTT. This codes for CASSPGEGGNQPQHF.

This clone was detected only once. This chain links TRBV7-2 with TRBJ2-2, with TRBD2 as a possible D gene (5 bases). Germline CDR1 SGHTA, CDR2 FQGNSA. Trimming shortened V by 0 bases and J by 4 bases, and 6 bases separated the two germline ends. This CDR3 is built from 14 residues. This chain's CDR3 is CASSLALATGELFF. DNA for the CDR3: TGTGCCAGCAGCTTAGCTCTAGCCACCGGGGAGCTGTTTTTT. Based on the CDR3 plus reference TRBV7-2 and TRBJ2-2, the full variable domain is GAGVSQSPSNKVTEKGKDVELRCDPISGHTALYWYRQSLGQGLEFLIYFQGNSAPDKSGLPSDRFSAERTGGSVSTLTIQRTQQEDSAVYLCASSLALATGELFFGEGSRLTVL.

The V and J genes are TRBV29-1 and TRBJ2-2; D call uncertain. Trimming removed 5 bases from V and 1 base from J, with 5 bases in between. Germline CDR1 and CDR2: SQVTM and ANQGSEA. This CDR3 spans 12 amino acids. The CDR3: CSVSENTGELFF. The CDR3 DNA reads TGCAGCGTTTCAGAGAACACCGGGGAGCTGTTTTTT.

V gene TRBV6-2 or TRBV6-3 combines with J gene TRBJ2-3, with 10 bases aligning to TRBD2. The CDR3 is made up of 17 amino acids. Germline-derived CDR1 and CDR2 are MNHEY and SVGEGT. After removal of 2 bases from V and 5 bases from J, the junction contained 10 bases not matched to a gene. The CDR3 nucleotides read TGTGCCAGCAGTTACGCGCAGCGGGGGGGCCTAAAAGATACGCAGTATTTT. This sequence encodes CASSYAQRGGLKDTQYF.

A single count supports this clone. This chain uses TRBV6-6 with TRBJ1-2; D not certain. CDR3 length equals 16 residues. Deletions cut 0 bases from V and 8 bases from J, with 19 bases between. Germline-derived CDR1 and CDR2 are MNHNY and SVGAGI (reference sequence). CDR3 bases: TGTGCCAGCAGTTACTCGGATCGGGGTCGCCCTATAGGCTACACCTTC. Protein product: CASSYSDRGRPIGYTF.

The rearrangement uses TRBV18 and TRBJ1-3, with no clear D. The CDR3 sequence is 15 residues long. Germline loops: CDR1 KGHSH, CDR2 LQKENI. Trimming shortened V by 0 bases and J by 2 bases, and 8 bases separated the two germline ends. CDR3 amino acids: CASSPPGGPGNTIYF. For the CDR3, the DNA is TGTGCCAGCTCACCACCAGGCGGCCCTGGAAACACCATATATTTT.

V and J are TRBV5-1 and TRBJ1-2; TRBD1 aligns across 7 bases. This CDR3 has 15 amino acids. V lost 3 bases to trimming and J lost 6 bases; unmatched junction nucleotides: 11. Germline V gives CDR1 SGHRS, CDR2 YFSETQ. Here the CDR3 DNA reads TGCGCCAGCAGCTCCCCAGACAGGGCGGGCCATGGCTACACCTTC. Protein: CASSSPDRAGHGYTF.

This rearrangement joins TRBV9 to TRBJ1-2, with TRBD1 matching 9 bases. The CDR3 is 12 residues long. The germline gives CDR1 SGDLS, CDR2 YYNGEE. J was trimmed by 12 bases and V by 4 bases; bases with no gene match: 7. CDR3 DNA sequence: TGTGCCAGCAGCCCGGGGACAGGGAACCACACCTTC. This codes for CASSPGTGNHTF.

The chain links TRBV9 to TRBJ2-7, with a tentative D call TRBD1 (6 bases). Trimming left V 0 bases short and J 1 base short, with 11 bases between. The CDR3 is 15 residues long. Germline V CDR1 and CDR2: SGDLS, YYNGEE. The CDR3 reads CASSVGYRDSYEQYF. CDR3 bases: TGTGCCAGCAGCGTAGGGTACAGGGATTCCTACGAGCAGTACTTC.

The chain recombines TRBV6-1 with TRBJ1-2; the D gene is possibly TRBD1 (5 bases). The V gene's germline CDR1 is MNHNS and CDR2 SASEGT. The CDR3 is 13 amino acids. The V gene lost 0 bases and the J gene lost 6 bases, with 8 bases spanning the gap. CDR3 nucleotide sequence: TGTGCCAGCAGTGAAGCGTGGGGCAATGGCTACACCTTC. It specifies CASSEAWGNGYTF.

The chain joins TRBV1 to TRBJ2-3; TRBD2 is taken as the D call from the table, unchecked against the DNA. TRBV1 is a documented pseudogene. The CDR3 consists of 16 residues. The CDR3: CTSSQDSGGSTDTQYF. DNA for the CDR3: TGCACCAGCAGCCAAGATAGCGGGGGTAGCACAGATACGCAGTATTTT.

This clone was detected only once. The V gene is TRBV5-1, the J gene TRBJ2-7; TRBD1 matches at 7 bases. Trimming cost V 6 bases and J 6 bases; bases outside gene matches: 15. This CDR3 region has 15 residues. Germline CDR1 and CDR2: SGHRS and YFSETQ. In DNA, the CDR3 is TGCGCCAGCACCTCTTACAGGACAGGTAGTAGCGAGCAGTACTTC. Residues: CASTSYRTGSSEQYF.

This clone showed up just a few times. CDR3 DNA sequence: TGTGCCAGCAGCCCGGGACACTCCTATGGCTACACCTTC. Its protein product is CASSPGHSYGYTF. The chain has TRBV6-5 and TRBJ1-2, with a tentative D call TRBD1 (6 bases). CDR3 length: 13 residues. Per the germline V gene, CDR1 is MNHEY and CDR2 is SVGAGI. V dropped 6 bases and J dropped 4 bases, with 12 bases sitting between them.

This chain uses TRBV11-2 with TRBJ1-6; 7 bases fit TRBD1. After removal of 5 bases from V and 0 bases from J, the junction contained 7 bases not matched to a gene. The V gene's germline CDR1 is SGHAT and CDR2 FQNNGV. This CDR3 spans 17 amino acids. The CDR3 is CASSRTGLSSYNSPLHF. In DNA, the CDR3 is TGTGCCAGCAGCCGGACAGGCCTTAGCTCCTATAATTCACCCCTCCACTTT.